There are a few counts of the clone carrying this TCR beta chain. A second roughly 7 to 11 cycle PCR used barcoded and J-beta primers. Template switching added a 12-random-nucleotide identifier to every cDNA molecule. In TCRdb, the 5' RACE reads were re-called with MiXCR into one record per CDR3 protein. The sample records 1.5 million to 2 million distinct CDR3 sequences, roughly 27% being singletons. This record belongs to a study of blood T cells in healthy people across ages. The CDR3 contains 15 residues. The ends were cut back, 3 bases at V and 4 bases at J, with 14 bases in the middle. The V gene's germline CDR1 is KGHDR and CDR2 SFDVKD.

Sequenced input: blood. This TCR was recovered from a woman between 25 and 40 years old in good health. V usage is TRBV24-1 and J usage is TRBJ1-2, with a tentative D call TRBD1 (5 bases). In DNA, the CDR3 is TGTGCCACCAGTGATCGGGACGCTCTGGGCTATGGCTACACCTTC. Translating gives CATSDRDALGYGYTF.